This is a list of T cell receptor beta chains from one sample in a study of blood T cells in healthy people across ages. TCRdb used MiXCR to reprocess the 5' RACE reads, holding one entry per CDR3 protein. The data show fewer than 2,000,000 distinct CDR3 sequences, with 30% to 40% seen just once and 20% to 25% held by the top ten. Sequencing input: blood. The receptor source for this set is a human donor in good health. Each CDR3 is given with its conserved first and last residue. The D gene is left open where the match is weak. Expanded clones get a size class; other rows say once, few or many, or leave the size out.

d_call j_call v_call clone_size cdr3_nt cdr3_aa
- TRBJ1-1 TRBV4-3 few TGCGCCAGCAGCCAAGCAGGGGCCAACACTGAAGCTTTCTTT CASSQAGANTEAFF
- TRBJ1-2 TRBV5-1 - TGCGCCAGCAGCTTGGTTCCGGAGATGAACTATGGCTACACCTTC CASSLVPEMNYGYTF
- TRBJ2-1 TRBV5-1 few TGCGCCAGCAGCTTAACAGCCAACCAGGGCAATGAGCAGTTCTTC CASSLTANQGNEQFF
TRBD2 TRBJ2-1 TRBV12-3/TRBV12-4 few TGTGCCAGCAGTTTACCGGGACTAGATATCAATGAGCAGTTCTTC CASSLPGLDINEQFF
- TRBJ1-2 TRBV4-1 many TGCGCCAGCAGACCTCAGGGAACCTATGGCTACACCTTC CASRPQGTYGYTF
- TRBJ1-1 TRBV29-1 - TGCAGCGTTTCCCTGGGGCCCGGGGGGACTGAAGCTTTCTTT CSVSLGPGGTEAFF
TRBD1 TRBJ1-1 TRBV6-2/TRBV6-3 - TGTGCCAGCAGTTCAGGGGGAACGACGAAGGCTTTCTTT CASSSGGTTKAFF
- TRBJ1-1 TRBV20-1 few TGCAGTGCTGAGGAAGGGGGGGACACTGAAGCTTTCTTT CSAEEGGDTEAFF
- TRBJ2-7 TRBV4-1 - TGCGCCAGCAGCCAAAGGGATCCAGGTAGTAAGCGTTTCCCCTACGAGCAGTACTTC CASSQRDPGSKRFPYEQYF
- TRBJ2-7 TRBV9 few TGTGCCAGCAGCCCCCTGGTGGGAACAACCTACGAGCAGTACTTC CASSPLVGTTYEQYF
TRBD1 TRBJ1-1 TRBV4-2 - TGTGCCAGCAGCCAAGATCCTTTACAGGGGGAGAACACTGAAGCTTTCTTT CASSQDPLQGENTEAFF
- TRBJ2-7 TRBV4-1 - TGCGCCAGCAGCCAAGGAGGCCCGGGACACCTACAAGAGATCCAGTACTTC CASSQGGPGHLQEIQYF
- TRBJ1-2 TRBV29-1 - TGCAGCGTTCTCTTCTATGGCTACACCTTC CSVLFYGYTF
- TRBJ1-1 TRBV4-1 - TGCGCCAGCAGCCAAGTAAGCAGGGGCTGGAGGGCTGAAGCTTTCTTT CASSQVSRGWRAEAFF
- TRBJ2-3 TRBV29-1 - TGCAGCGTTGATAGAGGACGAAGCACAGATACGCAGTATTTT CSVDRGRSTDTQYF